This T cell receptor (beta chain) was captured by sequencing in a study of molecular identifiers for immune sequencing clone quantification. TCRdb independently ran MiXCR on the PCR reads; one entry per CDR3 protein. The table records over 85,000 distinct CDR3 sequences, approximately 25% of them present only once. This CDR3 has 15 residues. Germline loops: CDR1 MNHEY, CDR2 SVGAGI. V lost 10 bases and J lost 0, with 18 bases in between. What was sequenced was naive CD8+ T cells from blood, with Jurkat cell RNA spiked in. Indicated subset: FACS-sorted CD8+CD4-CCR7+CD45RA+ naive T cells. The chain couples TRBV6-5 to TRBJ1-2; TRBD1 might be the D (6 bases). This receptor was taken from a human donor in good health. Some libraries in this study had Jurkat cell RNA spiked in. The CDR3 sequence: CATRDRNFPNYGYTF. Here the CDR3 DNA reads TGTGCCACCAGAGACAGGAACTTCCCTAACTATGGCTACACCTTC.